This TCR beta chain came from a study of blood T cell repertoires in COVID-19. The protocol was immunoSEQ multiplex PCR, while the TCRdb copy is restricted to in-frame clones and leaves out a portion. The repertoire holds 85,000 to 120,000 clones, with more than 85% as singletons. The V and J ends lost 5 bases and 0 bases respectively, with 11 bases between them. Germline lookup yields CDR1 MNHEY and CDR2 SVGAGI. The CDR3 contains 14 residues. In its sample, this clone was seen once. The source material was peripheral blood. The chain employs TRBV6-5 and TRBJ2-7; tentative D call: TRBD1 (5 bases). This TCR came from a man younger than 35 with acute or convalescent COVID-19. The CDR3 loop reads CASSPQVFSYEQYF. The DNA for the CDR3 is TGTGCCAGCAGTCCACAGGTGTTCTCCTACGAGCAGTACTTC.